This record looks at one T cell receptor (beta chain) sequence and its context. The antigen is unknown. The CDR3 has 13 amino acids. Trimming shortened V by 5 bases and J by 2 bases, and 8 bases separated the two germline ends. Looked up from germline, CDR1 is MNHEY and CDR2 is SMNVEV (reference sequence). The sample originates from a study of OX40 agonist ivuxolimab in advanced cancers. Study information: Intravenous ivuxolimab at 0.01 to 10 mg/kg was given to patients every 2 weeks. One patient with hepatocellular carcinoma and two with cutaneous melanoma, three in all, had partial responses.

TCRdb's copy holds only in-frame clones and misses some; the assay was immunoSEQ multiplex PCR. This sample has more than 85,000 clones, with 89% found just once. Study-wide results and caveats: Researchers did not establish what antigens the expanded peripheral T cells target.

This TCR was recovered from an adult with an advanced solid tumor such as melanoma, head and neck, liver or kidney cancer. The chain recombines TRBV27 with TRBJ2-3; tentatively, D is TRBD2 (6 bases). The sequencing here drew on CD4+ or CD8+ T cells sorted from blood, taken in a trial of the OX40 agonist ivuxolimab. As DNA, the CDR3 is TGTGCCAGCAGTCCGGGAGACACAGATACGCAGTATTTT. Its protein product is CASSPGDTDTQYF.